These 15 T cell receptor beta chains share one sample of origin, sequenced in a study of blood T cell repertoires in COVID-19. TCRdb's copy holds only in-frame clones and misses some; the assay was immunoSEQ multiplex PCR. The data show some 90,000 clones, with approximately 90% seen just once and over 3.5% held by the top ten. Source material: peripheral blood. The receptors originated from a woman in her 50s in a cohort sampled during active COVID-19.

This clone came up once. The chain carries TRBV5-1 and TRBJ2-1; TRBD2 is a possible D gene (6 bases). The CDR3 is 17 residues long. The V end was cut by 3 bases, the J end by 7 bases, with 23 bases between. The germline V gene encodes CDR1 SGHRS and CDR2 YFSETQ. CDR3 sequence reads: CASSWGWREGEKNEQFF. The CDR3 DNA follows: TGCGCCAGCAGCTGGGGCTGGAGGGAAGGGGAAAAAAATGAGCAGTTCTTC. The entire variable domain, with the rest obtained from reference TRBV5-1 and TRBJ2-1, is as follows: KAGVTQTPRYLIKTRGQQVTLSCSPISGHRSVSWYQQTPGQGLQFLFEYFSETQRNKGNFPGRFSGRQFSNSRSEMNVSTLELGDSALYLCASSWGWREGEKNEQFFGPGTRLTVL.

This clone was seen only once. The V call is TRBV2, the J call TRBJ1-5; maybe TRBD1 (6 bases). Germline V gene lookup returns CDR1 SNHLY and CDR2 FYNNEI. This CDR3 has 15 amino acids. V was shortened by 5 bases and J by 1 base, with 12 bases between the two germline ends. The chain's CDR3 is CASSQNRESNQPQHF. The CDR3 DNA is TGTGCCAGCAGTCAAAACAGGGAGAGCAATCAGCCCCAGCATTTT.

In this sample, this clone turned up once. The V call is TRBV5-1, the J call TRBJ2-4, with a possible D match to TRBD2 (6 bases). Germline CDR1 and CDR2: SGHRS and YFSETQ. V dropped 5 bases and J dropped 7 bases, with 16 bases sitting between them. This CDR3 is built from 14 residues. The CDR3 nucleotides are TGCGCCAGCAGGGAACTAGCATTAGATAACATTCAGTACTTC. This gives the protein CASRELALDNIQYF.

This sequence joins TRBV14 and TRBJ1-1, with D maybe TRBD1 (5 bases). Germline CDR1 reads SGHDN; CDR2 reads FVKESK. Trimming pared 7 bases from V and 0 bases from J, leaving 12 bases between. This CDR3 is 14 amino acids long. CDR3 coding DNA: TGTGCCAGCACCTGGGGGGACGTGAACACTGAAGCTTTCTTT. Its translation is CASTWGDVNTEAFF.

V is TRBV5-4 and J is TRBJ1-5; weak D call: TRBD1 (6 bases). Germline V gene sequence: CDR1 SGHNT, CDR2 YYREEE (reference sequence). Trimming removed 5 bases from V and 0 bases from J, with 12 bases in between. The CDR3 is 15 residues long. CDR3 DNA: TGTGCCAGCAGTTTACAGGGTAATAGCAATCAGCCCCAGCATTTT. The encoded protein is CASSLQGNSNQPQHF.

This chain uses TRBV9 with TRBJ2-1; TRBD1 matches at 7 bases. The junction had 5 bases not matched to a gene; V was cut back by 3 bases and J by 5 bases. The CDR3 spans 14 residues. The germline gives CDR1 SGDLS, CDR2 YYNGEE. CDR3 region: CASSARGFNNEQFF. Here the CDR3 DNA reads TGTGCCAGCAGCGCCAGGGGGTTTAACAATGAGCAGTTCTTC.

This chain joins TRBV7-9 and TRBJ2-6, with TRBD1 identical over 7 bases. From germline, CDR1 is SEHNR and CDR2 FQNEAQ (reference sequence). The CDR3 spans 16 residues. The J segment lost 1 base and the V segment lost 1 base, leaving 1 base of the junction unmatched. The CDR3 DNA is TGTGCCAGCAGCTTAGGGACAGGTTCTGGGGCCAACGTCCTGACTTTC. This gives the protein CASSLGTGSGANVLTF.

The chain joins TRBV5-1 to TRBJ1-1, with D perhaps matching TRBD1 (6 bases). Germline loops: CDR1 SGHRS, CDR2 YFSETQ. The CDR3 is 14 residues long. V was shortened by 0 bases and J by 8 bases, with 14 bases between the two germline ends. The DNA for the CDR3 is TGCGCCAGCAGCTTGGGGGCGGGGGGCGGAGAAGCTTTCTTT. Amino acids: CASSLGAGGGEAFF.

This clone was detected once. The V and J genes are TRBV7-2 and TRBJ1-5; no clear D. Trimming left V 4 bases short and J 7 bases short, with 14 bases between. This CDR3 is 14 amino acids long. From germline, CDR1 is SGHTA and CDR2 FQGNSA. CDR3 coding DNA: TGTGCCAGCAGCTCCCGGGGAAAATTACAGCCCCAGCATTTT. As protein: CASSSRGKLQPQHF.

This clone was observed a single time. This sequence joins TRBV19 and TRBJ1-3, with 10 positions matching TRBD1. Trimming took 5 bases from V and 2 from J; bases not matched to a gene: 6. This CDR3 is 16 amino acids long. Germline CDR1 reads LNHDA; CDR2 reads SQIVND (reference sequence). CDR3 sequence reads: CASSAGQGKTGNTIYF. CDR3 coding DNA: TGTGCCAGTAGTGCGGGACAGGGGAAAACTGGAAACACCATATATTTT. The whole variable domain, filled in from reference TRBV19 and TRBJ1-3, reads DGGITQSPKYLFRKEGQNVTLSCEQNLNHDAMYWYRQDPGQGLRLIYYSQIVNDFQKGDIAEGYSVSREKKESFPLTVTSAQKNPTAFYLCASSAGQGKTGNTIYFGEGSWLTVV.

This chain uses TRBV5-1 with TRBJ2-7; possible D gene TRBD2, 6 bases. Germline loops: CDR1 SGHRS, CDR2 YFSETQ. The V and J ends lost 4 bases and 7 bases respectively, with 12 bases between them. There are 12 residues in the CDR3. The CDR3 bases are TGCGCCAGCAGCGCGGATGCGGGAGAGCAGTACTTC. Translation gives CASSADAGEQYF.

V is TRBV5-1 and J is TRBJ2-3; D is perhaps TRBD2 (6 bases). Between the trimmed V and J ends, which lost 4 bases and 6 bases, there was a span of 15 bases. The CDR3 has 14 amino acids. Germline-derived CDR1 and CDR2 are SGHRS and YFSETQ. CDR3 bases: TGCGCCAGCAGCCGCGGGGAGTTATCGGATACGCAGTATTTT. Protein: CASSRGELSDTQYF.

This clone was seen just once. The gene calls are TRBV3-1 (or the pseudogene TRBV3-2) and TRBJ1-1; D is unclear. V lost 4 bases and J lost 4, with 10 bases in between. Germline assignment: CDR1 LGHDT and CDR2 YNNKEL (reference sequence). The CDR3 runs to 13 residues. CDR3 coding DNA: TGTGCCAGCAGCCCAACGGTAATCACTGAAGCTTTCTTT. It codes for CASSPTVITEAFF.

This chain uses TRBV6-5 with TRBJ2-3; 7 bases are shared with TRBD1. Germline V lookup: CDR1 MNHEY, CDR2 SVGAGI. The CDR3 covers 14 residues. Germline trimming cut 2 bases from V and 2 bases from J; bases unmatched to any gene: 1. The CDR3 reads CASSYGTDTDTQYF. CDR3 nucleotides: TGTGCCAGCAGTTACGGGACAGACACAGATACGCAGTATTTT.

The gene calls are TRBV6-5 and TRBJ2-2; 8 nucleotides line up with TRBD1. The J segment lost 5 bases and the V segment lost 6 bases, leaving 5 bases of the junction unmatched. Germline CDR1 reads MNHEY; CDR2 reads SVGAGI. The CDR3 is made up of 14 amino acids. CDR3 in amino acids: CASSLRQGTGELFF. In DNA, the CDR3 is TGTGCCAGCAGCTTACGACAGGGGACCGGGGAGCTGTTTTTT.